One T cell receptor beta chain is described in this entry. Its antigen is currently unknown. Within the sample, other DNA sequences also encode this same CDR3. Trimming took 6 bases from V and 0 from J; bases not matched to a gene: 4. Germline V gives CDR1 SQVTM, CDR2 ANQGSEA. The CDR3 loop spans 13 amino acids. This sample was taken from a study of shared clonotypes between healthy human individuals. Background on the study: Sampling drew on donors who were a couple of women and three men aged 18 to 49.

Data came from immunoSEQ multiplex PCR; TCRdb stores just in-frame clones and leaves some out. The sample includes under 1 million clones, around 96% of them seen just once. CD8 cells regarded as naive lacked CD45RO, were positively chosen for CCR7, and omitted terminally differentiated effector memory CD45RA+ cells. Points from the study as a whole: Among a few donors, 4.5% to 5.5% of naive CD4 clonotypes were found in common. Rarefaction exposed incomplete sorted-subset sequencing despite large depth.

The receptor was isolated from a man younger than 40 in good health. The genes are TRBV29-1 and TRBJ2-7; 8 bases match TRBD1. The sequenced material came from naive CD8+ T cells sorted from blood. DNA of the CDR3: TGCAGCGTGCGGACAGGGTCCTCCTACGAGCAGTACTTC. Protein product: CSVRTGSSYEQYF.